This T cell receptor (beta chain) was identified during a study of CD8 T cells in ankylosing spondylitis. Study-wide findings and caveats: Reportedly, disease-linked clones are significantly enriched in ankylosing spondylitis patients' matched synovial fluid. In peripheral blood, disease-linked CD8+ clones occurred at relatively low frequencies. Apparently characteristic of ankylosing spondylitis blood was a TCR beta motif (about eight highly homologous variants).

This clonotype occurred many times. Its target is not known. Quantitative 5'-RACE was performed with molecular barcodes, and it yielded the TCR beta libraries. TCRdb re-analysed the 5' RACE reads in MiXCR, keeping a single row per CDR3 protein. The table has more than 150,000 distinct CDR3 sequences, around a sixth seen once; the top ten hold 4.3%. The CDR3 contains 17 residues. Trimming stripped 2 bases from V and 1 base from J, with 17 bases between. Per germline, CDR1 LNHDA and CDR2 SQIVND (reference sequence). The sample consisted of blood, either unsorted or a sorted T cell fraction (not recorded which). The source is a male donor under 30 with ankylosing spondylitis or in good health (not recorded which). This chain links TRBV19 with TRBJ2-5, with D possibly TRBD2 on 6 matching bases. The CDR3 DNA follows: TGTGCCAGTAGTATAACCCTGCCGGCGGGGCTCCAAGAGACCCAGTACTTC. Protein: CASSITLPAGLQETQYF.